Here is one T cell receptor beta chain with its context. TCRdb re-called the 5' RACE reads through MiXCR, storing one row per CDR3 protein. The table has about 470,000 distinct CDR3 sequences, roughly 18% seen once. This record comes from a study of T-cell memory formation after mild COVID-19. Germline V gene data show CDR1 as MNHEY and CDR2 as SVGAGI. V shed 6 bases, J shed 4 bases, and the junction held 10 bases outside the gene matches. This CDR3 is 15 amino acids long. Sequenced: PBMCs or a T cell subset sorted from them (not recorded which). This chain uses TRBV6-5 with TRBJ1-2, with TRBD1 identical over 8 bases. The sequence was collected from an adult woman who had mild COVID-19 (a few samples of this study predate the infection). Cell type and time point are not known. DNA of the CDR3: TGTGCCAGCAGAATAAAATCAGGGGGCGGCTATGGCTACACCTTC. It translates to CASRIKSGGGYGYTF.